This paragraph reports one TCR beta chain. Trimming left V 3 bases short and J 1 base short, with 6 bases between. Germline V gene data show CDR1 as KGHSH and CDR2 as LQKENI. The CDR3 is made up of 13 amino acids. The sample comes from a study of neoadjuvant nivolumab and ipilimumab in lung cancer. TCRdb's copy holds only in-frame clones and misses some; the assay was immunoSEQ multiplex PCR. The repertoire holds about 27,000 clones, with about three quarters as singletons. The sample consisted of tumor tissue, taken after neoadjuvant nivolumab, alone or with ipilimumab, at or shortly before surgery. The V call is TRBV18, the J call TRBJ2-5; D unresolved. This TCR was sampled from an adult with non-small cell lung cancer. The CDR3 reads CASSPGTQETQYF. CDR3 in DNA: TGTGCCAGCTCACCGGGAACCCAAGAGACCCAGTACTTC.